A single sample is the source of the 30 T cell receptor beta chains below, sequenced in a study of T-cell reconstitution after alpha-beta-depleted transplantation in children. Molecular barcoding with unique molecular identifiers was used for the TCRbeta library. TCRdb called the PCR reads again in MiXCR, with one record for every CDR3 protein. The sample holds 150,000 to 200,000 distinct CDR3 sequences, around 6.8% seen once. This specimen was PBMCs from the stem cell graft donor, taken from the stem cell graft. Every receptor here comes from a human donor who donated a stem cell graft to a child with Wiskott-Aldrich syndrome.

This chain uses TRBV6-4 with TRBJ2-3; the match to TRBD2 covers 10 bases. Germline CDR1 MRHNA, CDR2 SNTAGT. This CDR3 comprises 15 residues. The V and J ends lost 6 bases and 1 base, in that order; junction bases with no gene match: 4. The CDR3 DNA reads as TGTGCCAGCAGACCCAGCGGGAGGGGCACAGATACGCAGTATTTT. Protein: CASRPSGRGTDTQYF.

This clonotype was picked up many times. The genes are TRBV12-3 or TRBV12-4 and TRBJ2-1; 12 bases fit TRBD2. The junction had 4 bases not matched to a gene; V was cut back by 4 bases and J by 3 bases. The CDR3 consists of 16 residues. In nucleotides, the CDR3 is TGTGCCAGCAGTTCAGGACTAGCGGGGATCTACAATGAGCAGTTCTTC. Residues: CASSSGLAGIYNEQFF.

The V call is TRBV7-8, the J call TRBJ2-1; D is perhaps TRBD2 (5 bases). V gave up 1 base and J gave up 8 bases, with 12 bases separating them. Germline lookup yields CDR1 SGHVS and CDR2 FQNEAQ. The length of the CDR3 is 14 residues. The CDR3 loop is CASSLGAANHEQFF. Here the CDR3 DNA reads TGTGCCAGCAGCTTAGGAGCGGCAAACCATGAGCAGTTCTTC.

This clonotype was counted at least ten times. The V and J genes are TRBV12-3 or TRBV12-4 and TRBJ1-5; tentatively, D is TRBD1 (5 bases). Trimming removed 3 bases from V and 2 bases from J, with 11 bases in between. This CDR3 contains 15 residues. The DNA of the CDR3 is TGTGCCAGCAGTTTCTCGGGGACCGGCAATCAGCCCCAGCATTTT. Translating gives CASSFSGTGNQPQHF.

This clonotype showed up many times. The CDR3 sequence: CASSYTRGGEQYF. For the CDR3, the DNA is TGTGCCAGCAGTTACACAAGGGGGGGTGAGCAGTACTTC. The chain employs TRBV6-5 and TRBJ2-7; D might be TRBD2 (7 bases). With 2 bases removed from V and 7 bases from J, the gap between germline ends came to 12 bases. The CDR3 spans 13 residues. CDR1 is MNHEY, CDR2 SVGAGI, per germline.

The chain joins TRBV20-1 to TRBJ1-3, with D hard to call. This CDR3 is 14 amino acids long. With 0 bases removed from V and 0 bases from J, the gap between germline ends came to 6 bases. CDR1 and CDR2 (germline): DFQATT, SNEGSKA (reference sequence). The CDR3 sequence is CSAREPVSGNTIYF. DNA for the CDR3: TGCAGTGCTAGAGAACCAGTCTCTGGAAACACCATATATTTT.

This clonotype occurred a few times. The gene calls are TRBV4-1 and TRBJ2-7, with 9 bases that match TRBD2. V lost 1 base to trimming and J lost 1 base; unmatched junction nucleotides: 2. CDR1 is MGHRA, CDR2 YSYEKL, per germline. This CDR3 has 15 amino acids. CDR3 DNA: TGCGCCAGCAGCCAAGGGACTAGCGTATCCTACGAGCAGTACTTC. This codes for CASSQGTSVSYEQYF.

This clonotype has at least ten counts. The V call is TRBV21-1, the J call TRBJ2-7; TRBD1, the table's D call, was not compared with the DNA. TRBV21-1 constitutes a pseudogene. The CDR3 totals 14 residues. The CDR3 is CASSKRQPSYEQYF. DNA of the CDR3: TGTGCCAGCAGCAAGAGACAGCCCTCCTACGAGCAGTACTTC.

This clonotype was seen a handful of times. This sequence joins TRBV5-1 and TRBJ2-4; 8 nucleotides align to TRBD1. The CDR3 totals 14 residues. From germline, CDR1 is SGHRS and CDR2 YFSETQ. J lost 7 bases, V lost 0 bases, and 3 bases had no gene match. The CDR3 sequence is CASSLDSGGNIQYF. In nucleotides, the CDR3 is TGCGCCAGCAGCTTGGATTCAGGGGGCAACATTCAGTACTTC.

The chain carries TRBV29-1 and TRBJ2-2, with 11 bases identical to TRBD2. The CDR3 is 14 residues long. From germline, CDR1 is SQVTM and CDR2 ANQGSEA. The junction had 6 bases not matched to a gene; V was cut back by 7 bases and J by 5 bases. As DNA, the CDR3 is TGCAGCGCACTAGCGGGAGTAAATACCGGGGAGCTGTTTTTT. Translation gives CSALAGVNTGELFF.

This clonotype was detected ten times or more. This chain uses TRBV20-1 with TRBJ2-3; unclear D gene. This CDR3 contains 13 residues. Germline CDR1 and CDR2: DFQATT and SNEGSKA (reference sequence). With 3 bases removed from V and 3 bases from J, the gap between germline ends came to 10 bases. The CDR3 spells CSASLGRTDTQYF. In nucleotides, the CDR3 is TGCAGTGCTAGTTTGGGTCGAACAGATACGCAGTATTTT.

This clonotype was counted at least ten times. The rearrangement uses TRBV7-2 and TRBJ2-7; D may be TRBD2 (6 bases). The V end lost 5 bases, the J end lost 2 bases, and 13 bases lay between the germline ends. In germline, CDR1 is SGHTA, CDR2 FQGNSA. The CDR3 length is 14 residues. CDR3 amino acids: CASSLSGTTYEQYF. The CDR3 nucleotides read TGTGCCAGCAGCCTTAGCGGCACGACCTACGAGCAGTACTTC.

This clonotype was detected ten times or more. The chain carries TRBV18 and TRBJ2-7; D is uncertain. V lost 1 base to trimming and J lost 5 bases, with 9 bases between them. CDR3 length: 13 amino acids. Per germline, CDR1 KGHSH and CDR2 LQKENI. CDR3 sequence (DNA): TGTGCCAGCTCACCACTCCCCGTAAACGAGCAGTACTTC. Translation gives CASSPLPVNEQYF.

This clonotype was seen at least ten times. This CDR3 reads CASTLGRDEQFF. The CDR3 bases are TGTGCCAGCACCCTAGGGCGGGATGAGCAGTTCTTC. This chain joins TRBV6-2 or TRBV6-3 and TRBJ2-1, with D possibly matching TRBD2 (5 bases). In germline, CDR1 is MNHEY, CDR2 SVGEGT. Trimming removed 7 bases from V and 8 bases from J, with 12 bases in between. The CDR3 extends over 12 amino acids.

In this sample, this clonotype turned up many times. The rearrangement links TRBV9 to TRBJ2-3; TRBD2 aligns across 8 bases. The CDR3 has 17 residues. The trim removed 3 bases at V and 2 bases at J, leaving 11 bases unmatched. Per germline, CDR1 SGDLS and CDR2 YYNGEE. CDR3 coding DNA: TGTGCCAGCAGCGCAAGGCCCGGGACTAGGGACACAGATACGCAGTATTTT. It specifies CASSARPGTRDTDTQYF.

This clonotype was counted ten times or more. The chain uses TRBV10-3 and TRBJ1-6, with 10 bases matching TRBD1. Germline V gene data show CDR1 as ENHRY and CDR2 as SYGVKD. The CDR3 loop spans 15 amino acids. Trimming took 4 bases from V and 7 from J; bases not matched to a gene: 4. CDR3 residues: CAISGQGAGNSPLHF. CDR3 bases: TGTGCCATCAGTGGACAGGGGGCCGGCAATTCACCCCTCCACTTT.

This clonotype came up many times. V gene TRBV12-3 or TRBV12-4 combines with J gene TRBJ2-1; possibly TRBD1 for D (6 bases). Trimming pared 4 bases from V and 12 bases from J, leaving 19 bases between. The CDR3 runs to 14 residues. The CDR3 sequence is CASSSAPTQGGQFF. The CDR3 coding sequence is TGTGCCAGCAGTTCGGCCCCTACCCAAGGGGGGCAGTTCTTC.

There are many counts of this clonotype. The chain carries TRBV5-6 and TRBJ1-5, with D possibly being TRBD1 (6 bases). Germline CDR1 and CDR2: SGHDT and YYEEEE. The CDR3 is 15 residues long. The germline V and J ends were trimmed by 5 bases and 4 bases, with 16 bases remaining between them. The CDR3 DNA sequence: TGTGCCAGCAGTTCAGGGGCCGCGGGGAATCAGCCCCAGCATTTT. Translating it yields CASSSGAAGNQPQHF.

In this sample, this clonotype turned up many times. The V gene is TRBV4-3, the J gene TRBJ1-2; 8 bases fit TRBD1. This CDR3 is 16 amino acids long. CDR1 is LGHNA, CDR2 YSLEER, per germline. The J segment lost 4 bases and the V segment lost 1 base, leaving 8 bases of the junction unmatched. The CDR3: CASSQGTDRDIYGYTF. The CDR3 DNA reads as TGCGCCAGCAGCCAAGGAACGGACAGGGACATCTATGGCTACACCTTC.

This clonotype was counted at least ten times. The chain combines TRBV20-1 with TRBJ1-4, with TRBD1 matching 9 bases. The CDR3 totals 15 residues. V lost 2 bases to trimming and J lost 6 bases; unmatched junction nucleotides: 7. Germline CDR1 DFQATT, CDR2 SNEGSKA (reference sequence). The CDR3 region is CSARNGRTGDEKLFF. CDR3 nucleotide sequence: TGCAGTGCTAGAAATGGTCGGACAGGGGATGAAAAACTGTTTTTT.

The chain joins TRBV6-4 to TRBJ2-1; no firm D call. Germline V gene sequence: CDR1 MRHNA, CDR2 SNTAGT. The CDR3 totals 15 residues. V lost 0 bases, J lost 7 bases, and 13 bases lay in between. CDR3 protein: CASSDSRDKVNEQFF. The DNA for the CDR3 is TGTGCCAGCAGTGACTCGAGAGACAAGGTGAATGAGCAGTTCTTC.

There are many counts of this clonotype. V gene TRBV24-1 combines with J gene TRBJ2-1, with D unresolved. Germline lookup yields CDR1 KGHDR and CDR2 SFDVKD. With 2 bases removed from V and 0 bases from J, the gap between germline ends came to 10 bases. The CDR3 is 16 amino acids. The CDR3 bases are TGTGCCACCAGTGATTCCCAGTCTAACTCCTACAATGAGCAGTTCTTC. It is translated as CATSDSQSNSYNEQFF.

This clonotype showed up just a few times. The V gene is TRBV25-1, the J gene TRBJ1-2; perhaps TRBD1 as D (5 bases). CDR1 and CDR2 (germline): MGHDK, SYGVNS. The CDR3 covers 13 residues. Trimming removed 6 bases at V and 2 bases at J, with 10 bases between. The CDR3 region has the DNA TGTGCCAGCAGGGGCAGGGAGAACTATGGCTACACCTTC. It translates to CASRGRENYGYTF.

J is TRBJ2-5 and V is TRBV3-1; 8 positions agree with TRBD2. In germline, CDR1 is LGHDT, CDR2 YNNKEL (reference sequence). The CDR3 covers 16 residues. Losses at the gene ends were 4 bases for V and 5 bases for J; bases not matched to a gene: 12. The CDR3 coding sequence is TGTGCCAGCAGCCCGACCTCCGGGACTAGTTGGGAGACCCAGTACTTC. The encoded protein is CASSPTSGTSWETQYF.

This clonotype was seen at least ten times. The chain employs TRBV5-1 and TRBJ2-2; D not certain. Looked up from germline, CDR1 is SGHRS and CDR2 is YFSETQ. This CDR3 contains 15 residues. V was pared by 0 bases and J by 5 bases, with 11 bases between. CDR3 in amino acids: CASSLAGEGTGELFF. The CDR3 DNA reads TGCGCCAGCAGCTTGGCTGGGGAAGGTACCGGGGAGCTGTTTTTT. Full variable domain (rest looked up from reference TRBV5-1 and TRBJ2-2): KAGVTQTPRYLIKTRGQQVTLSCSPISGHRSVSWYQQTPGQGLQFLFEYFSETQRNKGNFPGRFSGRQFSNSRSEMNVSTLELGDSALYLCASSLAGEGTGELFFGEGSRLTVL.

DNA for the CDR3: TGTGCCAGCAGCTTCCTAGGACCCTATGGCTACACCTTC. Amino acids: CASSFLGPYGYTF. The chain is built from TRBV7-9 and TRBJ1-2; no firm D call. Germline V gives CDR1 SEHNR, CDR2 FQNEAQ (reference sequence). The CDR3 covers 13 residues. V was trimmed by 3 bases and J by 4 bases, leaving 9 bases between them. Based on the CDR3 plus reference TRBV7-9 and TRBJ1-2, the full variable domain is DTGVSQNPRHKITKRGQNVTFRCDPISEHNRLYWYRQTLGQGPEFLTYFQNEAQLEKSRLLSDRFSAERPKGSFSTLEIQRTEQGDSAMYLCASSFLGPYGYTFGSGTRLTVV.

This clonotype was found a few times. The rearrangement uses TRBV5-1 and TRBJ2-2; TRBD2 matches 8 bases. In germline, CDR1 is SGHRS, CDR2 YFSETQ. The CDR3 spans 16 residues. Unmatched junction bases numbered 10, after V lost 4 bases and J lost 5 bases. The DNA for the CDR3 is TGCGCCAGCAGCACTACGATTAGCGGGACGACCGGGGAGCTGTTTTTT. Residues: CASSTTISGTTGELFF.

There are many counts of this clonotype. The gene calls are TRBV3-1 and TRBJ2-5; D possibly corresponds to TRBD2 (6 bases). The CDR3 totals 18 residues. Germline V gives CDR1 LGHDT, CDR2 YNNKEL (reference sequence). Between the trimmed V and J ends, which lost 3 bases and 0 bases, there was a span of 20 bases. The CDR3 DNA reads as TGTGCCAGCAGCCACCCCTGGGATACCCGGGACTACCAAGAGACCCAGTACTTC. This translates into CASSHPWDTRDYQETQYF.

This clonotype was seen at least ten times. The V call is TRBV12-3 or TRBV12-4, the J call TRBJ1-4; 9 bases align to TRBD1. This CDR3 has 17 amino acids. Trimming removed 3 bases from V and 7 bases from J; junction bases left unmatched: 12. The CDR3 coding sequence is TGTGCCAGCAGTTTTTTCCCCCTAGGGACAGGGACTGAAAAACTGTTTTTT. It is translated as CASSFFPLGTGTEKLFF.

This clonotype was seen at least ten times. The rearrangement joins TRBV7-6 to TRBJ2-7; 12 bases match TRBD1. The CDR3 extends over 14 amino acids. Germline assignment: CDR1 SGHVS and CDR2 FNYEAQ. J was trimmed by 5 bases and V by 5 bases; bases with no gene match: 4. CDR3 bases: TGTGCCAGCAGCCAGGGACAGGGGGCCCACGAGCAGTACTTC. Translating gives CASSQGQGAHEQYF.